The 21 T cell receptor beta chains reported below all come from one sample, sequenced in a study of shared clonotypes between healthy human individuals. It was CD45RO-negative cells, positively selected for CCR7, that made up naive CD8 cells, with terminally differentiated effector memory CD45RA+ cells excluded. Only in-frame clones appear in the TCRdb table, and some are missing; sequencing was by immunoSEQ multiplex PCR. Among 1.5 million to 2.5 million clones listed, about 95% were seen once. The sequenced material came from naive CD8+ T cells sorted from blood. The receptors were gathered from a man in his late teens or twenties in good health.

V is TRBV9 and J is TRBJ2-2; no clear D. This CDR3 contains 12 residues. From germline, CDR1 is SGDLS and CDR2 YYNGEE. Between the trimmed V and J ends, which lost 3 bases and 6 bases, there was a span of 6 bases. In DNA, the CDR3 is TGTGCCAGCAGCGATCCTCCCGGGGAGCTGTTTTTT. It translates to CASSDPPGELFF. The full variable domain, completed using reference TRBV9 and TRBJ2-2, is DSGVTQTPKHLITATGQRVTLRCSPRSGDLSVYWYQQSLDQGLQFLIQYYNGEERAKGNILERFSAQQFPDLHSELNLSSLELGDSALYFCASSDPPGELFFGEGSRLTVL.

V usage is TRBV28 and J usage is TRBJ2-1; unclear D gene. The CDR3 consists of 16 residues. Looked up from germline, CDR1 is MDHEN and CDR2 is SYDVKM. Trimming removed 5 bases from V and 4 bases from J, with 18 bases in between. The CDR3 sequence is CASSPPTGVGYNEQFF. CDR3 sequence (DNA): TGTGCCAGCAGTCCACCTACCGGTGTCGGGTACAATGAGCAGTTCTTC.

The V gene is TRBV25-1, the J gene TRBJ1-1; D unresolved. The germline V gene encodes CDR1 MGHDK and CDR2 SYGVNS. V was cut by 5 bases and J by 4 bases, with 14 bases left in between. The length of the CDR3 is 14 residues. DNA for the CDR3: TGTGCCAGCAGTCCCCGTGTGGTAGGCACTGAAGCTTTCTTT. Amino acids: CASSPRVVGTEAFF.

This rearrangement joins TRBV6-6 to TRBJ2-1; no firm D call. The CDR3 is made up of 14 amino acids. Germline lookup yields CDR1 MNHNY and CDR2 SVGAGI (reference sequence). With 8 bases removed from V and 3 bases from J, the gap between germline ends came to 14 bases. The chain's CDR3 is CASLQSVYYNEQFF. The CDR3 DNA sequence: TGTGCCAGCCTGCAGTCCGTTTACTACAATGAGCAGTTCTTC.

The chain uses TRBV4-1 and TRBJ2-3; D might be TRBD1 (5 bases). Germline lookup yields CDR1 MGHRA and CDR2 YSYEKL. V lost 1 base to trimming and J lost 4 bases, with 12 bases between them. The CDR3 is 15 amino acids. The CDR3 loop is CASSQVGQGADTQYF. DNA of the CDR3: TGCGCCAGCAGCCAAGTCGGGCAGGGCGCAGATACGCAGTATTTT.

This rearrangement joins TRBV7-6 to TRBJ2-2, with 7 bases matching TRBD2. From germline, CDR1 is SGHVS and CDR2 FNYEAQ. CDR3 length: 16 residues. V lost 5 bases and J lost 7; bases outside the gene matches: 13. The CDR3 protein is CASSAGGAGSYGELFF. CDR3 DNA: TGTGCCAGCAGCGCCGGCGGAGCGGGGTCCTACGGGGAGCTGTTTTTT.

The genes are TRBV5-1 and TRBJ2-7; possibly TRBD2 for D (6 bases). Germline V gene lookup returns CDR1 SGHRS and CDR2 YFSETQ. Deletions cut 0 bases from V and 0 bases from J, with 13 bases between. The CDR3 sequence is 16 residues long. CDR3 DNA: TGCGCCAGCAGCTTGGAGGGGAGGATGGGCTCCTACGAGCAGTACTTC. This translates into CASSLEGRMGSYEQYF.

The V and J genes are TRBV27 and TRBJ2-1, with TRBD1 matching over 7 bases. The CDR3 sequence is 14 residues long. Trimming took 3 bases from V and 8 from J; bases not matched to a gene: 7. Looked up from germline, CDR1 is MNHEY and CDR2 is SMNVEV (reference sequence). Written as DNA, the CDR3 is TGTGCCAGCAGTTTGGGGGACAGTATCGATGAGCAGTTCTTC. Its translation is CASSLGDSIDEQFF.

The chain couples TRBV11-3 to TRBJ1-1; D unclear. The CDR3 loop spans 13 amino acids. The germline CDR1 and CDR2 sequences are SGHNT and YENEEA. V lost 5 bases and J 4 bases, leaving 11 bases between the germline ends. The CDR3 here is CASSLSSGTEAFF. The CDR3 DNA reads as TGTGCCAGCAGCCTCTCAAGTGGCACTGAAGCTTTCTTT.

The rearrangement uses TRBV2 and TRBJ1-1, with 8 bases identical to TRBD1. Looked up from germline, CDR1 is SNHLY and CDR2 is FYNNEI. The CDR3 contains 15 residues. V lost 2 bases and J lost 3; bases outside the gene matches: 5. CDR3 region: CASSESRGPHTEAFF. CDR3 sequence (DNA): TGTGCCAGCAGTGAAAGCAGGGGGCCCCACACTGAAGCTTTCTTT.

This sequence joins TRBV6-5 and TRBJ1-6; a possible D gene is TRBD1 (5 bases). The CDR3 is 13 residues long. V was pared by 7 bases and J by 7 bases, with 11 bases between. The germline gives CDR1 MNHEY, CDR2 SVGAGI. The CDR3 sequence: CASTLQENSPLHF. The CDR3 DNA reads as TGTGCCAGCACCTTACAGGAGAATTCACCCCTCCACTTT.

V is TRBV4-3 and J is TRBJ2-3; the match to TRBD1 covers 8 bases. The CDR3 sequence is 14 residues long. V shed 6 bases, J shed 2 bases, and the junction held 4 bases outside the gene matches. Per germline, CDR1 LGHNA and CDR2 YSLEER. Written as DNA, the CDR3 is TGCGCCAGCAGTAACAGGGGGGTCACAGATACGCAGTATTTT. Protein: CASSNRGVTDTQYF.

The V and J genes are TRBV5-1 and TRBJ1-1; 7 bases agree with TRBD1. CDR3 length: 17 residues. Germline V gene data show CDR1 as SGHRS and CDR2 as YFSETQ. Trimming at V came to 1 base and at J to 5 bases, leaving 14 bases not matched to a gene. CDR3 bases: TGCGCCAGCAGCTTGCGGGACAGCCTTGCTAAGTTGACTGAAGCTTTCTTT. The encoded protein is CASSLRDSLAKLTEAFF.

With regard to this clone: Other DNA sequences from this sample encode an identical CDR3 as well. The DNA for the CDR3 is TGTGCCAGCAGCCCGGGGACGGGGGCCTACGAGCAGTACTTC. Encoded protein: CASSPGTGAYEQYF. The V call is TRBV9, the J call TRBJ2-7; TRBD2 is a possible D gene (6 bases). This CDR3 contains 14 residues. Trimming took 4 bases from V and 2 from J, leaving 13 bases between them. The germline V gene has CDR1 SGDLS and CDR2 YYNGEE.

On this clone itself: Distinct nucleotide sequences in the sample also encode this CDR3. The CDR3 sequence is CASSQWLGYEQYF. The CDR3 DNA sequence: TGTGCCAGCAGCCAGTGGCTCGGCTACGAGCAGTACTTC. V is TRBV7-2 and J is TRBJ2-7; D gene unclear. The V and J ends lost 5 bases and 3 bases respectively, with 11 bases between them. Germline V gives CDR1 SGHTA, CDR2 FQGNSA. CDR3 length: 13 amino acids.

This CDR3 is CASSESSLARTDTQYF. The CDR3 region has the DNA TGCGCCAGCAGTGAGTCGAGCCTAGCGAGAACAGATACGCAGTATTTT. The V call is TRBV10-2, the J call TRBJ2-3, with a possible D match to TRBD2 (6 bases). This CDR3 comprises 16 residues. Germline lookup yields CDR1 WSHSY and CDR2 SAAADI. V shed 0 bases and J shed 3 bases, with 13 bases lying between them.

The chain combines TRBV19 with TRBJ2-7; D tentatively reads TRBD1 or TRBD2 (6 bases each). Germline V gene sequence: CDR1 LNHDA, CDR2 SQIVND (reference sequence). CDR3 length: 15 residues. V was cut by 3 bases and J by 6 bases, with 18 bases left in between. The chain's CDR3 is CASSMRDTRIGEQYF. The CDR3 bases are TGTGCCAGTAGTATGCGGGACACCCGGATCGGCGAGCAGTACTTC.

The chain joins TRBV28 to TRBJ1-2; D is unclear. The CDR3 spans 13 residues. Germline-derived CDR1 and CDR2 are MDHEN and SYDVKM. V lost 3 bases and J lost 9, with 14 bases in between. CDR3 protein: CASSFRGLSSYTF. CDR3 bases: TGTGCCAGCAGTTTTCGAGGACTTTCGAGCTACACCTTC.

V is TRBV6-6 and J is TRBJ2-7; unclear D gene. Trimming cost V 4 bases and J 5 bases, with 15 bases left between them. The CDR3 contains 14 residues. Germline V CDR1 and CDR2: MNHNY, SVGAGI (reference sequence). The DNA of the CDR3 is TGTGCCAGCAGTTCCAGACTCGTTGGGGACGAGCAGTACTTC. Translating it yields CASSSRLVGDEQYF.

A remark on this clone: Its ends do not fully match the called genes, so a read error is possible. This rearrangement joins TRBV7-7 to TRBJ2-5, with a tentative D call TRBD1 (6 bases). CDR1 SSHAT and CDR2 FNYEAQ come from the germline V gene (reference sequence). The CDR3 is 15 amino acids. The CDR3 is CASSDSGQGQETQYF. The CDR3 DNA follows: TGTGCTAGCAGCGATTCCGGTCAGGGGCAAGAGACCCAGTACTTC.

About this clone itself: The sample contains more than one DNA sequence encoding this CDR3. The rearrangement uses TRBV7-9 and TRBJ1-1, with D perhaps TRBD1 (5 bases). Trimming pared 2 bases from V and 6 bases from J, leaving 7 bases between. The germline CDR1 and CDR2 sequences are SEHNR and FQNEAQ (reference sequence). CDR3 length: 12 residues. CDR3 DNA sequence: TGTGCCAGCAGCTTAAGGGGCCCTGAAGCTTTCTTT. Its translation is CASSLRGPEAFF.